The entry that follows covers one TCR beta chain sequence. The antigen is unknown. The data originate from a study of cytomegalovirus exposure and HLA in healthy donors. Points from the study as a whole: The productive fraction for most TCR beta V segments was about 87% or about 30% in an earlier analysis.

The PCR made use of 60 Vbeta and 13 Jbeta primers. Data came from immunoSEQ multiplex PCR; TCRdb stores just in-frame clones and leaves some out. The table shows some 190,000 clones, with more than 65% occurring only once. Deletions cut 5 bases from V and 9 bases from J, with 14 bases between. Germline loops: CDR1 MNHNS, CDR2 SASEGT. There are 14 residues in the CDR3. V and J are TRBV6-1 and TRBJ1-6; possibly TRBD1 for D (6 bases). Sequenced sample: PBMCs. This sequence was found in a man aged 40-55 years in good health and CMV-seropositive. Here the CDR3 reads CASSPGDSGSPLHF. CDR3 nucleotides: TGTGCCAGCAGTCCAGGGGATTCCGGTTCACCCCTCCACTTT.